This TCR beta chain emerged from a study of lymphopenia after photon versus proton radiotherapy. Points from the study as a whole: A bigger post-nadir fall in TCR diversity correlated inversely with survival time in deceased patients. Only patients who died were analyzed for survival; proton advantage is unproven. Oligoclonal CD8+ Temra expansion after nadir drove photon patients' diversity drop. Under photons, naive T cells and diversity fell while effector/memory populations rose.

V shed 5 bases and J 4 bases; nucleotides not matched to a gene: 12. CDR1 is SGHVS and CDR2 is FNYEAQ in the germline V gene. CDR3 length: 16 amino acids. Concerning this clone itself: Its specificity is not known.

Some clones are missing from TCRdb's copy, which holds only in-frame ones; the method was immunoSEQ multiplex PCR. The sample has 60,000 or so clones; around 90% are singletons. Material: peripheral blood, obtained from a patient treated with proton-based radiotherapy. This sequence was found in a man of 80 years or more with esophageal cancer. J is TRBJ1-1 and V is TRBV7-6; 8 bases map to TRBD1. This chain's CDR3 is CASSPHPGGVGTEAFF. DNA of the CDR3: TGTGCCAGCAGCCCCCACCCAGGGGGCGTCGGCACTGAAGCTTTCTTT.